The 7 T cell receptor beta chains listed next were all sequenced from one sample in a study of patients and donors after allogeneic stem cell transplantation. TCRdb processed the RT-PCR reads anew with MiXCR; each CDR3 protein has one entry. The sample shows over 130,000 distinct CDR3 sequences, about 36% of them seen only once. The sequenced material came from blood, either unsorted or a sorted T cell fraction (not recorded which). These TCRs come from a human donor who was either an allogeneic HSCT recipient or a stem cell or donor lymphocyte infusion donor (not recorded which). It is not recorded whose cells these are; they may come from a transplant donor.

This clonotype turned up a few times. The J gene is TRBJ1-1, the V gene TRBV12-3 or TRBV12-4; D possibly corresponds to TRBD1 (6 bases). The length of the CDR3 is 14 residues. Trimming stripped 6 bases from V and 0 bases from J, with 11 bases between. The CDR3 DNA follows: TGTGCCAGCAGGCGGGACACGATGAACACTGAAGCTTTCTTT. This translates into CASRRDTMNTEAFF.

This clonotype showed up just a few times. The V gene is TRBV28, the J gene TRBJ2-6; D is unclear. V was cut by 5 bases and J by 2 bases, with 13 bases left in between. CDR3 length equals 16 residues. Germline assignment: CDR1 MDHEN and CDR2 SYDVKM. Here the CDR3 reads CASSPIYATGANVLTF. As DNA, the CDR3 is TGTGCCAGCAGTCCCATCTATGCCACTGGGGCCAACGTCCTGACTTTC.

V and J are TRBV4-3 and TRBJ2-3, with 11 bases that match TRBD2. CDR1 LGHNA and CDR2 YSLEER come from the germline V gene. Germline trimming cut 4 bases from V and 3 bases from J; bases unmatched to any gene: 6. The CDR3 has 16 residues. CDR3 region: CASSPLAGGETDTQYF. CDR3 bases: TGCGCCAGCAGCCCTCTAGCGGGGGGAGAGACAGATACGCAGTATTTT.

The chain links TRBV6-1 to TRBJ2-1, with TRBD1 matching 7 bases. CDR1 MNHNS and CDR2 SASEGT come from the germline V gene. The junction had 10 bases not matched to a gene; V was cut back by 2 bases and J by 3 bases. The CDR3 is made up of 17 amino acids. The chain's CDR3 is CASSEPWDSIGYNEQFF. CDR3 in DNA: TGTGCCAGCAGTGAACCCTGGGACAGTATAGGCTACAATGAGCAGTTCTTC.

This clonotype has more than one count but fewer than ten. The V gene is TRBV20-1, the J gene TRBJ1-1; no definite D call. V shed 4 bases and J shed 4 bases, with 7 bases lying between them. The CDR3 runs 11 residues. The V gene's germline CDR1 is DFQATT and CDR2 SNEGSKA (reference sequence). This chain's CDR3 is CSAIHGTEAFF. As DNA, the CDR3 is TGCAGTGCTATACACGGCACTGAAGCTTTCTTT.

The chain carries TRBV6-5 and TRBJ1-5; D is ambiguous. The germline V gene has CDR1 MNHEY and CDR2 SVGAGI. Trimming left V 0 bases short and J 4 bases short, with 10 bases between. The CDR3 consists of 15 residues. CDR3 nucleotides: TGTGCCAGCAGTTACTCGAGGGATCTGAATCAGCCCCAGCATTTT. Translating gives CASSYSRDLNQPQHF.

This clonotype was seen at least ten times. The chain carries TRBV10-3 and TRBJ1-1; D might be TRBD1 (6 bases). V was trimmed by 3 bases and J by 3 bases, leaving 8 bases between them. Germline V lookup: CDR1 ENHRY, CDR2 SYGVKD. CDR3 length equals 13 residues. DNA for the CDR3: TGTGCCATCAGTGAAGGGGGGGACACTGAAGCTTTCTTT. It translates to CAISEGGDTEAFF.